This T cell receptor (beta chain) originates from a study of blood T cells in healthy people across ages. Together with a sample-barcoded 5' primer, a J-beta primer mix was included in a second PCR lasting roughly 6 to 12 cycles. MiXCR was run by TCRdb on the 5' RACE reads, yielding one entry per CDR3 protein. The table shows approximately 800,000 distinct CDR3 sequences, with around 25% occurring only once. In this sample, this clonotype turned up a few times. The same specimen was also included in a second study, on T cells of mothers and their children.

The receptor comes from a boy aged 5-17 years in good health. Sequencing was done on a sample of blood.

The CDR3 nucleotides read TGTGCCAGCTTTCGCGGGGGAGAAGAGACCCAGTACTTC. Protein sequence: CASFRGGEETQYF. The chain joins TRBV2 to TRBJ2-5, with TRBD2 matching over 7 bases. The germline gives CDR1 SNHLY, CDR2 FYNNEI. This CDR3 contains 13 residues. The J segment lost 3 bases and the V segment lost 8 bases, leaving 6 bases of the junction unmatched.